One sample yielded the 2 T cell receptor beta chains listed below, sequenced in a study of blood T cell repertoires in COVID-19. Generated by immunoSEQ multiplex PCR, the TCRdb table keeps only in-frame clones and is missing some. Of 350,000 or so clones in the sample, 88% were seen once. The sample consisted of PBMCs or T cells enriched from blood (not recorded which). The receptors come from a young woman who had been exposed to COVID-19.

This chain joins TRBV4-2 and TRBJ2-5; possibly TRBD2 for D (5 bases). The CDR3 spans 12 residues. Deletions cut 4 bases from V and 5 bases from J, with 8 bases between. CDR1 is LGHNA and CDR2 is YNFKEQ in the germline V gene. The CDR3 region is CASSLRGETQYF. As DNA, the CDR3 is TGTGCCAGCAGCCTCCGCGGGGAGACCCAGTACTTC.

The chain combines TRBV7-3 with TRBJ2-1, with D possibly TRBD2 on 6 matching bases. The CDR3 covers 15 residues. The ends were cut back, 6 bases at V and 4 bases at J, with 16 bases in the middle. CDR1 and CDR2 (germline): SGHTA, FQGTGA. CDR3 loop: CASSPGAGKYNEQFF. CDR3 bases: TGTGCCAGCAGTCCCGGTGCGGGAAAATACAATGAGCAGTTCTTC.